These 27 T cell receptor beta chains were sequenced from one sample in a study of OX40 agonist ivuxolimab in advanced cancers. Method: immunoSEQ multiplex PCR; TCRdb's copy keeps in-frame clones and lacks some. The profile covers about 48,000 clones, with 83% appearing a single time and over 1% taken by the ten largest. The material was CD4+ or CD8+ T cells sorted from blood, obtained in a trial of the OX40 agonist ivuxolimab. All receptors come from an adult with an advanced solid tumor such as melanoma, head and neck, liver or kidney cancer.

This clone has a single count. In DNA form, the CDR3 reads TGCGCCAGCAGAAGGGACAGGGGGAATGAAAAACTGTTTTTT. As protein: CASRRDRGNEKLFF. The chain links TRBV23-1 to TRBJ1-4; 11 bases match TRBD1. TRBV23-1 belongs to the ORF category, with a function that is uncertain. This CDR3 has 14 residues. The V and J ends lost 6 bases and 5 bases, in that order; junction bases with no gene match: 2.

The chain employs TRBV2 and TRBJ2-3; 13 bases line up with TRBD2. Germline V gene lookup returns CDR1 SNHLY and CDR2 FYNNEI. This CDR3 is built from 15 residues. V shed 6 bases, J shed 6 bases, and the junction held 6 bases outside the gene matches. CDR3 coding DNA: TGTGCCAGCAGGGAACTAGCGGGGGGGCCTGATACGCAGTATTTT. Its protein product is CASRELAGGPDTQYF.

The chain joins TRBV19 to TRBJ2-7; tentatively, D is TRBD1 (5 bases). V shed 4 bases and J shed 5 bases, with 12 bases lying between them. The germline gives CDR1 LNHDA, CDR2 SQIVND (reference sequence). There are 13 residues in the CDR3. This CDR3 reads CASSTRQPHEQYF. As DNA, the CDR3 is TGTGCCAGTAGTACACGACAGCCACACGAGCAGTACTTC.

Of note for this clone: In the same sample, other DNA sequences code for this CDR3. This sequence joins TRBV5-6 and TRBJ1-1; 11 nucleotides agree with TRBD1. This CDR3 region has 17 residues. Germline loops: CDR1 SGHDT, CDR2 YYEEEE. The trim removed 3 bases at V and 1 base at J, leaving 8 bases unmatched. CDR3 bases: TGTGCCAGCAGCTCGGATTGGACAGGGGGCACGAACACTGAAGCTTTCTTT. Translating it yields CASSSDWTGGTNTEAFF.

This clone was counted once. The chain has TRBV10-1 and TRBJ1-2; no clear D. This CDR3 is built from 13 residues. From germline, CDR1 is WNHNN and CDR2 SYGVQD (reference sequence). Trimming cost V 6 bases and J 3 bases, with 11 bases left between them. CDR3: CASSELRHYGYTF. CDR3 sequence (DNA): TGCGCCAGCAGCGAACTGAGGCACTATGGCTACACCTTC.

The chain carries TRBV30 and TRBJ1-4; tentatively, D is TRBD1 (6 bases). Germline CDR1 and CDR2: GTSNPN and SVGIG (reference sequence). Between the trimmed V and J ends, which lost 2 bases and 6 bases, there was a span of 16 bases. CDR3 size: 15 residues. CDR3 bases: TGTGCCTGGAGTCCTTCCCATACAGGGTATGAAAAACTGTTTTTT. Residues: CAWSPSHTGYEKLFF.

The chain recombines TRBV29-1 with TRBJ2-3, with 12 bases fitting TRBD2. CDR1 is SQVTM and CDR2 is ANQGSEA in the germline V gene. J lost 4 bases, V lost 6 bases, and 5 bases had no gene match. CDR3 length equals 14 residues. The CDR3, as DNA: TGCAGCGTGCTAGCGGGGGGGCATTCAGATACGCAGTATTTT. The encoded protein is CSVLAGGHSDTQYF.

The chain couples TRBV5-6 to TRBJ1-6, with D hard to call. Trimming left V 4 bases short and J 14 bases short, with 19 bases between. Per germline, CDR1 SGHDT and CDR2 YYEEEE. CDR3 length: 14 residues. This CDR3 reads CASSAVPTESTLHF. As DNA, the CDR3 is TGTGCCAGCAGCGCGGTTCCGACGGAAAGTACCCTCCACTTT.

The V gene is TRBV5-1, the J gene TRBJ1-1; no firm D call. The CDR3 is 15 residues long. Trimming removed 4 bases at V and 1 base at J, with 14 bases between. Germline-derived CDR1 and CDR2 are SGHRS and YFSETQ. CDR3 sequence: CASSLLDTKNTEAFF. The CDR3 nucleotides are TGCGCCAGCAGCCTCCTTGACACGAAGAACACTGAAGCTTTCTTT.

With regard to this clone: This same CDR3 is encoded by further DNA sequences in the sample. The rearrangement links TRBV2 to TRBJ2-7, with unresolved D. Per the germline V gene, CDR1 is SNHLY and CDR2 is FYNNEI. Trimming shortened V by 5 bases and J by 0 bases, and 5 bases separated the two germline ends. The CDR3 contains 12 residues. The CDR3 reads CASSLSSYEQYF. CDR3 DNA: TGTGCCAGCAGTCTCAGCTCCTACGAGCAGTACTTC.

This chain uses TRBV10-1 with TRBJ2-1; D perhaps matches TRBD1 (6 bases). This CDR3 has 14 residues. Germline CDR1 WNHNN, CDR2 SYGVQD (reference sequence). V shed 10 bases and J shed 3 bases, with 16 bases lying between them. The CDR3 sequence: CATKQGTDYNEQFF. The CDR3 nucleotides read TGCGCCACCAAACAGGGCACGGACTACAATGAGCAGTTCTTC.

The genes are TRBV5-1 and TRBJ2-3; no clear D. Trimming took 0 bases from V and 3 from J, leaving 5 bases between them. The length of the CDR3 is 13 residues. The germline V gene encodes CDR1 SGHRS and CDR2 YFSETQ. DNA for the CDR3: TGCGCCAGCAGCTTGGGGGGAACAGATACGCAGTATTTT. Translation gives CASSLGGTDTQYF.

This chain links TRBV5-6 with TRBJ2-3; D unresolved. Germline CDR1 SGHDT, CDR2 YYEEEE. The CDR3 runs 14 residues. V lost 1 base and J lost 2, with 8 bases in between. CDR3 sequence reads: CASSLNSLTDTQYF. The DNA for the CDR3 is TGTGCCAGCAGCTTGAATAGCCTCACAGATACGCAGTATTTT.

V gene TRBV6-6 combines with J gene TRBJ2-5; TRBD2 agrees at 8 bases. Trimming at V came to 2 bases and at J to 5 bases, leaving 7 bases not matched to a gene. The CDR3 runs to 15 residues. Germline loops: CDR1 MNHNY, CDR2 SVGAGI (reference sequence). The CDR3 bases are TGTGCCAGCAGTTACCCCACTAGCGGAACGGAGACCCAGTACTTC. This gives the protein CASSYPTSGTETQYF.

The CDR3 nucleotides read TGTGCCAGCAGGGGGGGGACACACACCTCTGAAGCTTTCTTT. Translation: CASRGGTHTSEAFF. V usage is TRBV5-4 and J usage is TRBJ1-1, with D tentatively TRBD1 (6 bases). V dropped 5 bases and J dropped 6 bases, with 17 bases sitting between them. Germline-derived CDR1 and CDR2 are SGHNT and YYREEE (reference sequence). This CDR3 region has 14 residues.

The chain joins TRBV7-3 to TRBJ1-1; no clear D. The CDR3 totals 13 residues. The V end lost 6 bases, the J end lost 0 bases, and 8 bases lay between the germline ends. The germline V gene encodes CDR1 SGHTA and CDR2 FQGTGA. The CDR3 coding sequence is TGTGCCAGCAGGCTGAGTTTGAACACTGAAGCTTTCTTT. It codes for CASRLSLNTEAFF.

The V call is TRBV6-5, the J call TRBJ1-5; TRBD1 matches at 7 bases. CDR1 and CDR2 (germline): MNHEY, SVGAGI. Trimming removed 8 bases from V and 2 bases from J; junction bases left unmatched: 3. The CDR3 is 13 residues long. The CDR3 sequence: CASGQGGNQPQHF. CDR3 DNA: TGTGCCAGCGGCCAGGGGGGCAATCAGCCCCAGCATTTT.

The CDR3: CASSYQGSRGYEQYF. In DNA form, the CDR3 reads TGTGCCAGCAGTTACCAGGGGTCAAGAGGATACGAGCAGTACTTC. This sequence joins TRBV6-6 and TRBJ2-7, with a possible D match to TRBD1 (6 bases). V was cut by 2 bases and J by 4 bases, with 15 bases left in between. Germline CDR1 is MNHNY and CDR2 is SVGAGI (reference sequence). This CDR3 region has 15 residues.

The chain uses TRBV5-8 and TRBJ2-2; D unresolved. V was cut by 0 bases and J by 1 base, with 7 bases left in between. This CDR3 has 15 amino acids. Germline CDR1 and CDR2: SGHTS and YDEGEE. CDR3 amino acids: CASSLGHVNTGELFF. For the CDR3, the DNA is TGTGCCAGCAGCTTGGGGCACGTGAACACCGGGGAGCTGTTTTTT. Variable domain in full (rest from reference TRBV5-8 and TRBJ2-2): EAGVTQSPTHLIKTRGQQATLRCSPISGHTSVYWYQQALGLGLQFLLWYDEGEERNRGNFPPRFSGRQFPNYSSELNVNALELEDSALYLCASSLGHVNTGELFFGEGSRLTVL.

This clone was detected once. The rearrangement uses TRBV5-1 and TRBJ1-2, with a weak D call TRBD1 (5 bases). Trimming took 1 base from V and 5 from J, leaving 15 bases between them. This CDR3 region has 15 residues. The germline V gene has CDR1 SGHRS and CDR2 YFSETQ. The CDR3 region has the DNA TGCGCCAGCAGCTTGTCCAGGGCGGGAGTGTATGGCTACACCTTC. Translation: CASSLSRAGVYGYTF.

The V and J genes are TRBV7-9 and TRBJ1-1, with a possible D match to TRBD1 (5 bases). This CDR3 comprises 15 residues. Trimming took off 5 bases at V and 9 bases at J, with 22 bases between the two ends. In germline, CDR1 is SEHNR, CDR2 FQNEAQ (reference sequence). The CDR3 reads CASSHGTGGYMKAFF. In nucleotides, the CDR3 is TGTGCCAGCAGCCACGGGACGGGGGGATATATGAAAGCTTTCTTT.

The CDR3 region has the DNA TGTGCCAGCTCACCAGTGGGAGAAAAACTGTTTTTT. This sequence encodes CASSPVGEKLFF. This chain joins TRBV18 and TRBJ1-4; no clear D. Germline loops: CDR1 KGHSH, CDR2 LQKENI. Trimming left V 2 bases short and J 8 bases short, with 6 bases between. The CDR3 runs to 12 residues.

This chain uses TRBV6-5 with TRBJ1-1; possibly TRBD1 for D (5 bases). The V end lost 6 bases, the J end lost 4 bases, and 18 bases lay between the germline ends. CDR3 length equals 15 residues. CDR1 MNHEY and CDR2 SVGAGI come from the germline V gene. CDR3 bases: TGTGCCAGCAGACCCACTTTGGGGGATTTCACTGAAGCTTTCTTT. This sequence encodes CASRPTLGDFTEAFF.

The gene calls are TRBV7-2 and TRBJ1-5, with D perhaps matching TRBD1 (5 bases). The CDR3 runs to 13 residues. The germline V gene has CDR1 SGHTA and CDR2 FQGNSA. Trimming pared 6 bases from V and 7 bases from J, leaving 13 bases between. Here the CDR3 DNA reads TGTGCCAGCAGTACCGGCAGGGTGCAGCCCCAGCATTTT. This codes for CASSTGRVQPQHF.

This sequence joins TRBV7-3 and TRBJ2-6; no definite D call. The CDR3 totals 18 residues. The germline V gene encodes CDR1 SGHTA and CDR2 FQGTGA. The V gene lost 4 bases and the J gene lost 0 bases, with 16 bases spanning the gap. The CDR3 region is CASSSSGTLSSGANVLTF. CDR3 sequence (DNA): TGTGCCAGCAGCTCCTCAGGCACTCTAAGCTCTGGGGCCAACGTCCTGACTTTC.

The chain couples TRBV5-1 to TRBJ2-1; 8 bases match TRBD1. The V gene's germline CDR1 is SGHRS and CDR2 YFSETQ. The J segment lost 4 bases and the V segment lost 0 bases, leaving 3 bases of the junction unmatched. The CDR3 extends over 15 amino acids. DNA for the CDR3: TGCGCCAGCAGCTTGGGACAGGGGTCGTACAATGAGCAGTTCTTC. It encodes CASSLGQGSYNEQFF.

V usage is TRBV5-4 and J usage is TRBJ2-1, with a tentative D call TRBD2 (6 bases). V lost 4 bases and J lost 0, with 11 bases in between. The germline V gene has CDR1 SGHNT and CDR2 YYREEE (reference sequence). This CDR3 is 15 amino acids long. For the CDR3, the DNA is TGTGCCAGCAGCACCCCTAGCGTCTCCTACAATGAGCAGTTCTTC. Translated, it gives CASSTPSVSYNEQFF.